This is a list of T cell receptor beta chains from one sample in a study of response to subunit inactivated influenza vaccine. TCRdb fed the RT-PCR reads into MiXCR, producing one record per CDR3 protein. The table has about 540,000 distinct CDR3 sequences, 14% seen once. The specimen comprised PBMCs from blood, sampled about 13 days after vaccination. Receptors were obtained from a man aged 45-65 years who received an inactivated influenza vaccine. Both conserved end residues are part of each CDR3. D genes are given only for firm matches. Some rows have no size entry. The others give once, few or many, or a class for an expanded clone.

cdr3_length | d_call | j_call | clone_size | v_call | cdr3_nt | cdr3_aa
13 | NA | TRBJ2-7 | many | TRBV12-3/TRBV12-4 | TGTGCCAGCAGTTTGGAACAGGCCTACGAGCAGTACTTC | CASSLEQAYEQYF
13 | NA | TRBJ2-1 | NA | TRBV7-2 | TGTGCCAGCAGCACCCGGGGGACCCGGCAGGTGTTCTTC | CASSTRGTRQVFF
15 | NA | TRBJ2-5 | NA | TRBV5-1 | TGCGCCAGCAGTCCAGGGGCAGGGGGGCAAGAGACCCAGTACTTC | CASSPGAGGQETQYF
14 | TRBD2 | TRBJ2-7 | NA | TRBV4-3 | TGCGCCAGCAGCCGGGGGACTAGTAGCTACGAGCAGTACTTC | CASSRGTSSYEQYF
17 | TRBD2 | TRBJ2-1 | few | TRBV10-3 | TGTGCCATCAGTGAGTCGACAGCACTAGCGGGAGTCGGTGAGCAGTTCTTC | CAISESTALAGVGEQFF
13 | NA | TRBJ2-1 | NA | TRBV10-3 | TGTGCCACCCTTCGGGGGGCCGCGGATGAGCAGTTCTTC | CATLRGAADEQFF
13 | NA | TRBJ2-1 | few | TRBV7-2 | TGTGCCAGCAGCTTCGGGCCCACCAATGAGCAGTTCTTC | CASSFGPTNEQFF
14 | TRBD1 | TRBJ2-1 | few | TRBV6-2/TRBV6-3 | TGTGCCAGCAGTCCTAGACAGGGGGCTAAAGAGCAGTTCTTC | CASSPRQGAKEQFF
14 | TRBD2 | TRBJ2-5 | NA | TRBV20-1 | TGCAGTGCTTCCGGGACTAGCGGGATAGAGAACCAGTACTTC | CSASGTSGIENQYF
14 | TRBD1 | TRBJ1-5 | many | TRBV20-1 | TGCAGTGCTAGACTCGGACAGGGCGGTCAGCCCCAGCATTTT | CSARLGQGGQPQHF
15 | NA | TRBJ2-3 | few | TRBV5-1 | TGCGCCAGCAGCGGCACAGGGTCAAACACAGATACGCAGTATTTT | CASSGTGSNTDTQYF
15 | NA | TRBJ2-3 | few | TRBV20-1 | TGCAGTGCTAGAGTCGGCGGAACTAGCACAGATACGCAGTATTTT | CSARVGGTSTDTQYF
15 | TRBD1 | TRBJ2-5 | NA | TRBV5-1 | TGCGCCAGCAGGATGGGGACAGCCAACCAAGAGACCCAGTACTTC | CASRMGTANQETQYF
15 | NA | TRBJ2-3 | few | TRBV12-3/TRBV12-4 | TGTGCCAGCAGTCTGGTAACTAGTTTCGCAGATACGCAGTATTTT | CASSLVTSFADTQYF
15 | NA | TRBJ2-1 | NA | TRBV7-2 | TGTGCCAGCAGCCCCATCAGGAACTCCTACAATGAGCAGTTCTTC | CASSPIRNSYNEQFF
13 | NA | TRBJ2-7 | NA | TRBV12-3/TRBV12-4 | TGTGCCAGCAGTTTTAACCCTCCTGGCGAGCAGTACTTC | CASSFNPPGEQYF
15 | NA | TRBJ1-2 | few | TRBV7-2 | TGTGCCAGCAGCTTCCCCGGCGATAGGGCTGGCGGCTACACCTTC | CASSFPGDRAGGYTF
14 | NA | TRBJ2-2 | few | TRBV5-1 | TGCGCCAGCAGCTTGGACGCGGGCACCGGGGAGCTGTTTTTT | CASSLDAGTGELFF
17 | NA | TRBJ2-1 | NA | TRBV18 | TGTGCCAGCTCACCAAGTATAGGGACTTCCCGGTTGGATGAGCAGTTCTTC | CASSPSIGTSRLDEQFF
15 | NA | TRBJ2-3 | NA | TRBV18 | TGTGCCAGCTCACCGCCGAACCACGGGGCGGATACGCAGTATTTT | CASSPPNHGADTQYF
14 | NA | TRBJ2-7 | NA | TRBV6-2/TRBV6-3 | TGTGCCAGCAGTTACCAAGGGGCCGACTACGAGCAGTACTTC | CASSYQGADYEQYF
14 | NA | TRBJ1-6 | NA | TRBV20-1 | TGCAGTGCTAGGTCAGTGCACTCGAATTCACCCCTCCACTTT | CSARSVHSNSPLHF